This TCR beta chain was captured in a study of response to subunit inactivated influenza vaccine. TCRdb re-called the RT-PCR reads through MiXCR, storing one row per CDR3 protein. The sample has more than 450,000 distinct CDR3 sequences; 6% to 9% are singletons. This clonotype was seen only a few times. Its cognate antigen is unknown. V was trimmed by 2 bases and J by 5 bases, leaving 19 bases between them. The length of the CDR3 is 17 residues. The germline V gene has CDR1 MNHEY and CDR2 SVGEGT. General observations from the study: Authors suggested few new T cells are recruited by each seasonal influenza vaccination.

Source: PBMCs from blood, taken roughly 24 months after vaccination. The genes are TRBV6-2 or TRBV6-3 and TRBJ2-1; D remains unclear. This TCR derives from a man aged 50 to 75 who received an inactivated influenza vaccine. CDR3 in DNA: TGTGCCAGCAGTTACCCCAGAGACTGGCAAATAAACAATGAGCAGTTCTTC. It codes for CASSYPRDWQINNEQFF.